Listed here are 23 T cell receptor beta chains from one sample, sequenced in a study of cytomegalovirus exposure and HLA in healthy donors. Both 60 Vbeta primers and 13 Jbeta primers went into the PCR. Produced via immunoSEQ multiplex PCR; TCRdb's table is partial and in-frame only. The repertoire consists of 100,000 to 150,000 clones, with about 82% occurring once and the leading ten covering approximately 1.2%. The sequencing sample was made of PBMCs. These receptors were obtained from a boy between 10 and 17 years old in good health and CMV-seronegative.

The CDR3 nucleotides read TGTGCCAGCAGCTTTGTGGGAGCTAACTATGGCTACACCTTC. Its protein product is CASSFVGANYGYTF. This chain links TRBV7-8 with TRBJ1-2; no clear D gene. The length of the CDR3 is 14 residues. V dropped 3 bases and J dropped 0 bases, with 8 bases sitting between them. Per germline, CDR1 SGHVS and CDR2 FQNEAQ. Full variable domain (missing parts from reference TRBV7-8 and TRBJ1-2): GAGVSQSPRYKVAKRGQDVALRCDPISGHVSLFWYQQALGQGPEFLTYFQNEAQLDKSGLPSDRFFAERPEGSVSTLKIQRTQQEDSAVYLCASSFVGANYGYTFGSGTRLTVV.

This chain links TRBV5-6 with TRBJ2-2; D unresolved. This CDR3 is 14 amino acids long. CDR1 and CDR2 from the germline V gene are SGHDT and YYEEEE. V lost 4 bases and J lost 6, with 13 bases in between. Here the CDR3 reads CASSGASAPGELFF. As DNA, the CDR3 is TGTGCCAGCAGCGGCGCGAGCGCCCCCGGGGAGCTGTTTTTT.

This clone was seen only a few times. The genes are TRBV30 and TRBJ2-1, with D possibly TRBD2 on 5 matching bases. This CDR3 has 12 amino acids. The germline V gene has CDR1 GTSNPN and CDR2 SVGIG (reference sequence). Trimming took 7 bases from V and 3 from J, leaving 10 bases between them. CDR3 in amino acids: CASVAGYNEQFF. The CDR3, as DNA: TGTGCCTCTGTGGCGGGCTACAATGAGCAGTTCTTC.

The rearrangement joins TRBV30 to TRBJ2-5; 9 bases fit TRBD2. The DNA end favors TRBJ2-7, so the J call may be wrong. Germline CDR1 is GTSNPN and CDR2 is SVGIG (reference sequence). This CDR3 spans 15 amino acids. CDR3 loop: CAWRAGQREVYEQYF. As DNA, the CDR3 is TGTGCCTGGAGGGCGGGCCAGCGGGAGGTATACGAGCAGTACTTC.

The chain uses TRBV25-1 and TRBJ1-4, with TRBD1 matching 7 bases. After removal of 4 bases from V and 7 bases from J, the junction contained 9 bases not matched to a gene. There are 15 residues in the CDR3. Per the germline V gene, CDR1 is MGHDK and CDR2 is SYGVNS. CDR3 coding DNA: TGTGCCAGCAGTGCCAGACAGGGTTGGGGTGAAAAACTGTTTTTT. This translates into CASSARQGWGEKLFF.

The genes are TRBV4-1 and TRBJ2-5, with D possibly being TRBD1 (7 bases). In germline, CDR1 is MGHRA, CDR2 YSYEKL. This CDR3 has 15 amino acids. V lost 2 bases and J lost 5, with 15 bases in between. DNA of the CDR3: TGCGCCAGCAGCCAACAAGCAGGGGGGAGGGAGACCCAGTACTTC. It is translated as CASSQQAGGRETQYF.

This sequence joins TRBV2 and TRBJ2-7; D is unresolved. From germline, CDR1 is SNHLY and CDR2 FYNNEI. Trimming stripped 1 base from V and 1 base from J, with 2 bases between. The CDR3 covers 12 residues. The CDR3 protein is CASSEVSYEQYF. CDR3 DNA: TGTGCCAGCAGTGAAGTATCCTACGAGCAGTACTTC.

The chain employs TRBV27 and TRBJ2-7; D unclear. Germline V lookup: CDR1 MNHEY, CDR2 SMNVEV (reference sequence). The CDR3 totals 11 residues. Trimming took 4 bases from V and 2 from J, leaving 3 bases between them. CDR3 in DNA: TGTGCCAGCAGTTCCGCCTACGAGCAGTACTTC. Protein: CASSSAYEQYF.

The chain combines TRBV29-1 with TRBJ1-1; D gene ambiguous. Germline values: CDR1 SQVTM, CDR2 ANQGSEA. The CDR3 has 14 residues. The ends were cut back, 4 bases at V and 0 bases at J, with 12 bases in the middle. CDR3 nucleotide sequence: TGCAGCGTTGCACCAGGAAACATGAACACTGAAGCTTTCTTT. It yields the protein CSVAPGNMNTEAFF. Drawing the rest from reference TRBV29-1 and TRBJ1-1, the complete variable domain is SAVISQKPSRDICQRGTSLTIQCQVDSQVTMMFWYRQQPGQSLTLIATANQGSEATYESGFVIDKFPISRPNLTFSTLTVSNMSPEDSSIYLCSVAPGNMNTEAFFGQGTRLTVV.

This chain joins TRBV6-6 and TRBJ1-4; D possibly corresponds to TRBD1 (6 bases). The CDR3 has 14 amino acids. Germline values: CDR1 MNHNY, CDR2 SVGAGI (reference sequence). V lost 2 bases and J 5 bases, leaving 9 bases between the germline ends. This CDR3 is CASSYRGGNEKLFF. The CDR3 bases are TGTGCCAGCAGTTACAGGGGGGGGAATGAAAAACTGTTTTTT.

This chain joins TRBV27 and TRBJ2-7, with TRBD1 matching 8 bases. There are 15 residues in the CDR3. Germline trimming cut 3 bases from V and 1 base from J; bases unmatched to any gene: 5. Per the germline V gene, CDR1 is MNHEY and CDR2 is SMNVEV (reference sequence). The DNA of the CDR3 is TGTGCCAGCAGTTTGGTCGGGACAGGTTCCTACGAGCAGTACTTC. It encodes CASSLVGTGSYEQYF.

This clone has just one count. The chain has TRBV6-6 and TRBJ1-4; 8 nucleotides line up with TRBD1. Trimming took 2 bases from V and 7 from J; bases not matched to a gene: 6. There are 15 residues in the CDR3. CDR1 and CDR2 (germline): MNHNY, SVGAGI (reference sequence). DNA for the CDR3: TGTGCCAGCAGTTACCCGGGACAGGACCTTGAAAAACTGTTTTTT. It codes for CASSYPGQDLEKLFF.

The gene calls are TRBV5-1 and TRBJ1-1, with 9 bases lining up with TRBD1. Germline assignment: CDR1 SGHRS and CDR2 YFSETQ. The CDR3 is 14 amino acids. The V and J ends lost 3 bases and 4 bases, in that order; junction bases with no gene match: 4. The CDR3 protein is CASSSGQGGTEAFF. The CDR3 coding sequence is TGCGCCAGCAGCTCGGGACAGGGTGGCACTGAAGCTTTCTTT. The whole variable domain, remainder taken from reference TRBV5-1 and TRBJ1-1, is KAGVTQTPRYLIKTRGQQVTLSCSPISGHRSVSWYQQTPGQGLQFLFEYFSETQRNKGNFPGRFSGRQFSNSRSEMNVSTLELGDSALYLCASSSGQGGTEAFFGQGTRLTVV.

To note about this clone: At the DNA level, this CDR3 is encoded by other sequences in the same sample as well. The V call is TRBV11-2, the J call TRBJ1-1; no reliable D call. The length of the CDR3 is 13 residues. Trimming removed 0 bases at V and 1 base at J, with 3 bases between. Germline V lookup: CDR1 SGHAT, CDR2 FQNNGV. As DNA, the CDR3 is TGTGCCAGCAGCTTAGACAGGAACACTGAAGCTTTCTTT. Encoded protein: CASSLDRNTEAFF.

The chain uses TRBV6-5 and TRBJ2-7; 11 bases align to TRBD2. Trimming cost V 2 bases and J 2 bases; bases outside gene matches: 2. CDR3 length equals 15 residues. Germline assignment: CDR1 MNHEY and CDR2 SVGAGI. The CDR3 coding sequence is TGTGCCAGCAGTTACGATAGCGGGAGGGCCTACGAGCAGTACTTC. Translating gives CASSYDSGRAYEQYF.

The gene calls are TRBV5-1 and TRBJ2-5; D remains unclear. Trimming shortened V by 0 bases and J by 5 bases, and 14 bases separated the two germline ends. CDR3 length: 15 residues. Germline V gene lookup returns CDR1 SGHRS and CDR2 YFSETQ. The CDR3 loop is CASSLAPASRETQYF. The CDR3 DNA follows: TGCGCCAGCAGCTTGGCCCCGGCATCTAGGGAGACCCAGTACTTC.

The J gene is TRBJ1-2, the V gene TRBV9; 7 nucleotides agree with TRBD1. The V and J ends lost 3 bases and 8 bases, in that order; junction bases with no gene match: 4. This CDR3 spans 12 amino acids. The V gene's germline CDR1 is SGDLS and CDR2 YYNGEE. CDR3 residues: CASSDRGWGYTF. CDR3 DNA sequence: TGTGCCAGCAGCGACAGGGGCTGGGGCTACACCTTC.

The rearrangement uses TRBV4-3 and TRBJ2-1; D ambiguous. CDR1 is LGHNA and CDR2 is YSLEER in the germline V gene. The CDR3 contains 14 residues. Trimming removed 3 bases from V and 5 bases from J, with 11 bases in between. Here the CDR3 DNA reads TGCGCCAGCAGCCAGGTTACCAGTGACAATGAGCAGTTCTTC. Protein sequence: CASSQVTSDNEQFF.

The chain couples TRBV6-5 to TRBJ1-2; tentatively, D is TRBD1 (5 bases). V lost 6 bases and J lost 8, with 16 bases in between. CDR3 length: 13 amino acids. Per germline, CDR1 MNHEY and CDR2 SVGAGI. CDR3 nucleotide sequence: TGTGCCAGCAGCAGGGAATGGTCTTACGGCTACACCTTC. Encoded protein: CASSREWSYGYTF.

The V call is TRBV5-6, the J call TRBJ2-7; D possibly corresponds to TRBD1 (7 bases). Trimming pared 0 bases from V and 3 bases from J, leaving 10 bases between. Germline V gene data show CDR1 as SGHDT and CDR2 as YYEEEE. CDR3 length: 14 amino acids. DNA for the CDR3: TGTGCCAGCAGCTTGGTTCAGGGGGGCTACGAGCAGTACTTC. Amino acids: CASSLVQGGYEQYF.

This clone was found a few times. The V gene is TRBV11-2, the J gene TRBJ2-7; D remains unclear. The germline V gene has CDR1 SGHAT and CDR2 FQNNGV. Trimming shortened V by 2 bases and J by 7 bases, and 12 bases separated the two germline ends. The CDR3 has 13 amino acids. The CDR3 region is CASSLLRYWEQYF. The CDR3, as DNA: TGTGCCAGCAGCTTACTGCGGTACTGGGAGCAGTACTTC.

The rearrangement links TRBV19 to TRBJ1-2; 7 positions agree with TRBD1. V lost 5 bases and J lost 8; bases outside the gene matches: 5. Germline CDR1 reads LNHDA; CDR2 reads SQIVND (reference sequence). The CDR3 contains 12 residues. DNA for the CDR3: TGTGCCAGTAGTGTACGACAGGGCGGCTACACCTTC. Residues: CASSVRQGGYTF. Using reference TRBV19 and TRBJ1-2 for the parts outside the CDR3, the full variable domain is DGGITQSPKYLFRKEGQNVTLSCEQNLNHDAMYWYRQDPGQGLRLIYYSQIVNDFQKGDIAEGYSVSREKKESFPLTVTSAQKNPTAFYLCASSVRQGGYTFGSGTRLTVV.

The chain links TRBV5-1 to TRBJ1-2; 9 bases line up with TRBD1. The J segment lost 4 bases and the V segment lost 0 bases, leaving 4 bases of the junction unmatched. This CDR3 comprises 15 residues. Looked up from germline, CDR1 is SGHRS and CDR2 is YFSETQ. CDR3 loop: CASSLDGTGPYGYTF. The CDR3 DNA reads TGCGCCAGCAGCTTGGATGGGACAGGGCCCTATGGCTACACCTTC.